These 6 T cell receptor beta chains were all obtained from the same sample, sequenced in a study of post-analysis software for immune sequencing data. Unique molecular identifiers were present in the TCR beta cDNA libraries. TCRdb independently ran MiXCR on the PCR reads; one entry per CDR3 protein. This repertoire shows about 150,000 distinct CDR3 sequences, roughly 31% found once; its top ten account for less than 1.6%. The antigens these receptors bind are not known. Broader study findings: Roughly five TRBV segments appeared more often in patients than in controls, and TRBV5-6, TRBV5-1 and TRBV20-1 were among these.

Sample: blood. Source of these receptors: a girl between 5 and 17 years old with multiple sclerosis.

This clonotype was seen at least ten times. The chain links TRBV7-6 to TRBJ2-7, with a tentative D call TRBD2 (5 bases). This CDR3 is 13 amino acids long. The germline V and J ends were trimmed by 3 bases and 4 bases, with 10 bases remaining between them. Germline loops: CDR1 SGHVS, CDR2 FNYEAQ. The CDR3: CASSLEEGYEQYF. Here the CDR3 DNA reads TGTGCCAGCAGCTTGGAGGAAGGGTACGAGCAGTACTTC. The whole variable domain, remainder taken from reference TRBV7-6 and TRBJ2-7, is GAGVSQSPRYKVTKRGQDVALRCDPISGHVSLYWYRQALGQGPEFLTYFNYEAQQDKSGLPNDRFSAERPEGSISTLTIQRTEQRDSAMYRCASSLEEGYEQYFGPGTRLTVT.

This clonotype was counted a few times. The chain uses TRBV10-3 and TRBJ2-5, with 7 bases aligning to TRBD1. The CDR3 is made up of 14 amino acids. Germline V gene lookup returns CDR1 ENHRY and CDR2 SYGVKD. V shed 6 bases and J 4 bases; nucleotides not matched to a gene: 8. The CDR3 sequence is CAIRPGTVRETQYF. The CDR3 DNA sequence: TGTGCCATCAGACCGGGGACAGTACGAGAGACCCAGTACTTC.

The chain employs TRBV3-1 and TRBJ1-1; 11 bases line up with TRBD1. Per germline, CDR1 LGHDT and CDR2 YNNKEL (reference sequence). Trimming at V came to 1 base and at J to 10 bases, leaving 5 bases not matched to a gene. This CDR3 is 14 amino acids long. CDR3: CASSQGTGGIAAFF. CDR3 in DNA: TGTGCCAGCAGCCAAGGGACAGGGGGCATCGCAGCTTTCTTT.

The sample holds many counts of this clonotype. The CDR3 DNA is TGTGCCAGCAGTTACTCCGGGACAGGGGGCGGCACAACTAATGAAAAACTGTTTTTT. Protein product: CASSYSGTGGGTTNEKLFF. This sequence joins TRBV6-5 and TRBJ1-4; 12 bases match TRBD1. This CDR3 region has 19 residues. Germline V gene sequence: CDR1 MNHEY, CDR2 SVGAGI. V trimming: 0 bases; J trimming: 0 bases; junction bases outside the gene matches: 5.

For this clonotype: The junction differs from germline at one of its ends, possibly a read error. The genes are TRBV18 and TRBJ2-1; D uncertain. Matching the DNA end better, TRBJ2-7 makes the J call doubtful. Germline loops: CDR1 KGHSH, CDR2 LQKENI. The length of the CDR3 is 13 residues. DNA of the CDR3: TGTACCAGCCAGCAGGACCTAGACAATGAGCAGTACTTC. Amino acid sequence: CTSQQDLDNEQYF.

The V call is TRBV3-1, the J call TRBJ1-5, with TRBD1 matching 8 bases. This CDR3 contains 16 residues. Trimming at V came to 0 bases and at J to 9 bases, leaving 10 bases not matched to a gene. In germline, CDR1 is LGHDT, CDR2 YNNKEL (reference sequence). Here the CDR3 reads CASSQDFPGGYRPQHF. The CDR3 DNA is TGTGCCAGCAGCCAAGACTTTCCAGGGGGCTATCGGCCCCAGCATTTT.